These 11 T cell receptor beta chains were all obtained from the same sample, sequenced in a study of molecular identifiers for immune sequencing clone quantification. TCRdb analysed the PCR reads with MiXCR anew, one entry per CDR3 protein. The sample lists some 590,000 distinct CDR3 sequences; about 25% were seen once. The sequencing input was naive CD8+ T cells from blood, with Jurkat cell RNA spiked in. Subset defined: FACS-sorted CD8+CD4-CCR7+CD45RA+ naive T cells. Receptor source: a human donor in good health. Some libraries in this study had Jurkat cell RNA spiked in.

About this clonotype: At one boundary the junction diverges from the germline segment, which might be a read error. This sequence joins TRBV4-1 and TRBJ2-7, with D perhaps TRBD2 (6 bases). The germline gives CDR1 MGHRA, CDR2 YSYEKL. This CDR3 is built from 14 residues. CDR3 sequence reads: CASSFGLSSYAQYF. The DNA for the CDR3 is TGCGCCAGCAGCTTCGGACTAAGCTCCTACGCGCAGTACTTC.

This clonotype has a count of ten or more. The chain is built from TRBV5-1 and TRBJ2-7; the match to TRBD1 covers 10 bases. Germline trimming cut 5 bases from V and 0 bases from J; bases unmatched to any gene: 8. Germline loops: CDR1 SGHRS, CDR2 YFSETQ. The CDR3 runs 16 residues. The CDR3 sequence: CASRRDRGFSSYEQYF. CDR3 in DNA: TGCGCCAGCAGGCGGGACAGGGGCTTCTCCTCCTACGAGCAGTACTTC.

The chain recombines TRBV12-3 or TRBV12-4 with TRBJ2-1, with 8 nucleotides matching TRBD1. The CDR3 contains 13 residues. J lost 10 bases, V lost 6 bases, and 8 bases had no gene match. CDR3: CASRKTGGSEQFF. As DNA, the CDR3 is TGTGCCAGCAGAAAAACAGGGGGTTCGGAGCAGTTCTTC.

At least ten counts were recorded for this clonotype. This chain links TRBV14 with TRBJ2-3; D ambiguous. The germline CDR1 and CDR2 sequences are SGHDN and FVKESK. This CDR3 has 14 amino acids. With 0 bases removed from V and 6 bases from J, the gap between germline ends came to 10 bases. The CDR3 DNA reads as TGTGCCAGCAGCCAAGATCTAGGGTCGGATACGCAGTATTTT. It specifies CASSQDLGSDTQYF.

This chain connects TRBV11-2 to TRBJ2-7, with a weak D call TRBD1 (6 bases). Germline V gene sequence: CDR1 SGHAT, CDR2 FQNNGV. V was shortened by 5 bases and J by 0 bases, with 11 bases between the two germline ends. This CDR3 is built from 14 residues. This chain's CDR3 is CASSAKDSSYEQYF. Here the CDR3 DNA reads TGTGCCAGCAGCGCGAAGGACAGCTCCTACGAGCAGTACTTC.

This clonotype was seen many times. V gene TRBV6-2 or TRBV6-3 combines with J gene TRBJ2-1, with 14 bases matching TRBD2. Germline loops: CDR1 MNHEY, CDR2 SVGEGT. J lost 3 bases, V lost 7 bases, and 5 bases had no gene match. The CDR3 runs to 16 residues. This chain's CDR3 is CASTEGLAGDYNEQFF. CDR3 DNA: TGTGCCAGCACCGAGGGACTAGCGGGAGACTACAATGAGCAGTTCTTC.

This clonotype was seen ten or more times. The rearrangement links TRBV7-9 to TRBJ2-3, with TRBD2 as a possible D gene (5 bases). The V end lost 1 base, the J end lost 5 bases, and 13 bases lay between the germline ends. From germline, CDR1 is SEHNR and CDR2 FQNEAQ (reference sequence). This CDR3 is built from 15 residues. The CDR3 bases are TGTGCCAGCAGCTTAGTATTCGGTGAGGGAGATACGCAGTATTTT. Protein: CASSLVFGEGDTQYF.

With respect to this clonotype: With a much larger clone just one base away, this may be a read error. As DNA, the CDR3 is TGTGCCGGCAGCTTAGGGACAGGGAATTACTATGGCTACACCTTC. Protein: CAGSLGTGNYYGYTF. The V and J genes are TRBV7-8 and TRBJ1-2; 9 positions agree with TRBD1. The germline V gene encodes CDR1 SGHVS and CDR2 FQNEAQ. This CDR3 has 15 residues.

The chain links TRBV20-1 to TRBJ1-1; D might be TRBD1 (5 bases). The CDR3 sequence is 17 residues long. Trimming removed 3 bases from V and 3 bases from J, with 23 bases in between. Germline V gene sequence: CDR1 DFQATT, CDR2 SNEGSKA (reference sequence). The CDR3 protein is CSASWQNFRKGDTEAFF. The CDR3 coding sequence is TGCAGTGCTAGTTGGCAGAACTTCAGGAAAGGGGACACTGAAGCTTTCTTT.

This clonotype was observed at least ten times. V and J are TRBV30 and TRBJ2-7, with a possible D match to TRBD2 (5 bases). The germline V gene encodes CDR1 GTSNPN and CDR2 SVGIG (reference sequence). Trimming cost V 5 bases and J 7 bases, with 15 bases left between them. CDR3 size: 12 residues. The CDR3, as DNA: TGTGCCTGGGGAAATGAAGGCGGGGAGCAGTACTTC. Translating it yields CAWGNEGGEQYF.

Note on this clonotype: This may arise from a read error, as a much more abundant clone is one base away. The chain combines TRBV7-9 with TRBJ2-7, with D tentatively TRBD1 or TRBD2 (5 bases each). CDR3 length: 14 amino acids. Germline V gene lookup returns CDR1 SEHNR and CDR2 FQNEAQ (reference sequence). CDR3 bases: TGTGCCAGCAGCATACCGGGACCGACCTACGGGCAGTACTTC. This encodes CASSIPGPTYGQYF.